These 17 T cell receptor beta chains share one sample of origin, sequenced in a study of T cell responses to AZD1222 COVID-19 vaccine. Data came from immunoSEQ multiplex PCR; TCRdb stores just in-frame clones and leaves some out. Here the sample spans about 84,000 clones, 80% to 90% being singletons. The source was peripheral blood, collected 28 days after the second AZD1222 dose. The receptor source for this set is an adult who received the AZD1222 COVID-19 vaccine.

The chain carries TRBV7-9 and TRBJ2-1; 10 positions agree with TRBD2. The CDR3 totals 14 residues. V lost 6 bases, J lost 9 bases, and 8 bases stayed unmatched. CDR1 and CDR2 (germline): SEHNR, FQNEAQ (reference sequence). DNA of the CDR3: TGTGCCAGCAGAGGTCCTAGCGGGGGTACTGAGCAGTTCTTC. Residues: CASRGPSGGTEQFF.

The chain joins TRBV20-1 to TRBJ1-2; the match to TRBD1 covers 7 bases. The V gene's germline CDR1 is DFQATT and CDR2 SNEGSKA (reference sequence). The junction had 5 bases not matched to a gene; V was cut back by 4 bases and J by 6 bases. The CDR3 contains 12 residues. The CDR3 sequence is CSATDRVHGYTF. DNA of the CDR3: TGCAGTGCTACTGACAGGGTGCATGGCTACACCTTC.

In its sample, this clone was seen a few times. The V and J genes are TRBV7-9 and TRBJ1-1; D call uncertain. CDR1 and CDR2 from the germline V gene are SEHNR and FQNEAQ (reference sequence). V lost 8 bases to trimming and J lost 1 base, with 14 bases between them. The CDR3 loop spans 14 amino acids. The CDR3 bases are TGTGCCAGCGATACGACGGATACGAACACTGAAGCTTTCTTT. Amino acids: CASDTTDTNTEAFF. Looking up the rest from reference TRBV7-9 and TRBJ1-1 gives the full variable domain: DTGVSQNPRHKITKRGQNVTFRCDPISEHNRLYWYRQTLGQGPEFLTYFQNEAQLEKSRLLSDRFSAERPKGSFSTLEIQRTEQGDSAMYLCASDTTDTNTEAFFGQGTRLTVV.

The chain is built from TRBV6-5 and TRBJ2-1; TRBD1 aligns across 9 bases. Per the germline V gene, CDR1 is MNHEY and CDR2 is SVGAGI. The CDR3 sequence is 14 residues long. V lost 7 bases and J lost 5; bases outside the gene matches: 6. The CDR3 nucleotides are TGTGCCAGCAAACCGGGACAGGGCAACAATGAGCAGTTCTTC. The encoded protein is CASKPGQGNNEQFF.

The chain links TRBV7-2 to TRBJ2-1; 8 nucleotides line up with TRBD2. This CDR3 contains 18 residues. With 4 bases clipped from V and 6 bases from J, the junction kept 17 bases outside the gene matches. Looked up from germline, CDR1 is SGHTA and CDR2 is FQGNSA. CDR3 bases: TGTGCCAGCAGCTCCCAGCTCGTAGTCGGGGGGGCGGTCAATGAGCAGTTCTTC. Translation gives CASSSQLVVGGAVNEQFF.

V is TRBV28 and J is TRBJ2-7, with unresolved D. The length of the CDR3 is 12 residues. Germline CDR1 MDHEN, CDR2 SYDVKM. Trimming left V 8 bases short and J 3 bases short, with 11 bases between. CDR3 DNA sequence: TGTGCCAGCGAGACTCCCGGCTACGAGCAGTACTTC. Its translation: CASETPGYEQYF.

The chain is built from TRBV5-4 and TRBJ2-5; TRBD1 agrees at 7 bases. The CDR3 covers 18 residues. Germline CDR1 and CDR2: SGHNT and YYREEE (reference sequence). V shed 1 base and J 2 bases; nucleotides not matched to a gene: 14. The DNA of the CDR3 is TGTGCCAGCAGCTTGAAAGGGGGCGCGTGGAACGTACAAGAGACCCAGTACTTC. Its translation: CASSLKGGAWNVQETQYF. Looking up the rest from reference TRBV5-4 and TRBJ2-5 gives the full variable domain: ETGVTQSPTHLIKTRGQQVTLRCSSQSGHNTVSWYQQALGQGPQFIFQYYREEENGRGNFPPRFSGLQFPNYSSELNVNALELDDSALYLCASSLKGGAWNVQETQYFGPGTRLLVL.

This chain uses TRBV9 with TRBJ2-1, with 10 bases identical to TRBD2. Germline CDR1 is SGDLS and CDR2 is YYNGEE. CDR3 length: 16 amino acids. Germline trimming cut 3 bases from V and 3 bases from J; bases unmatched to any gene: 6. The CDR3 reads CASSGSGRSRYNEQFF. The DNA of the CDR3 is TGTGCCAGCAGCGGTAGCGGGAGGAGTCGCTACAATGAGCAGTTCTTC.

V gene TRBV28 combines with J gene TRBJ2-7, with a possible D match to TRBD1 (6 bases). The CDR3 consists of 14 residues. Germline V lookup: CDR1 MDHEN, CDR2 SYDVKM. The V end lost 5 bases, the J end lost 5 bases, and 16 bases lay between the germline ends. The CDR3 DNA is TGTGCCAGCAGTACCACAGGGTTTAGCGACGAGCAGTACTTC. Encoded protein: CASSTTGFSDEQYF.

This chain connects TRBV6-6 to TRBJ2-5; D might be TRBD2 (6 bases). Deletions cut 7 bases from V and 7 bases from J, with 10 bases between. The CDR3 consists of 11 residues. Germline lookup yields CDR1 MNHNY and CDR2 SVGAGI (reference sequence). Here the CDR3 DNA reads TGTGCCAGCACCCTGGGGGGGACCCAGTACTTC. Its translation: CASTLGGTQYF.

Here the CDR3 reads CASSYTGRGYTF. In nucleotides, the CDR3 is TGTGCCAGCAGCTATACAGGGAGAGGCTACACCTTC. The chain links TRBV28 to TRBJ1-2; a possible D gene is TRBD1 (6 bases). Deletions cut 6 bases from V and 8 bases from J, with 13 bases between. The CDR3 has 12 amino acids. The germline V gene has CDR1 MDHEN and CDR2 SYDVKM.

The chain carries TRBV5-1 and TRBJ2-7; D remains ambiguous. Germline assignment: CDR1 SGHRS and CDR2 YFSETQ. The CDR3 has 14 amino acids. V dropped 1 base and J dropped 6 bases, with 14 bases sitting between them. Here the CDR3 reads CASSLSAAASEQYF. CDR3 DNA: TGCGCCAGCAGCTTGTCCGCCGCGGCCTCCGAGCAGTACTTC.

In its sample, this clone was seen a few times. The J gene is TRBJ2-7, the V gene TRBV20-1, with D perhaps matching TRBD2 (6 bases). Trimming took off 3 bases at V and 0 bases at J, with 12 bases between the two ends. Germline CDR1 is DFQATT and CDR2 is SNEGSKA (reference sequence). The CDR3 totals 14 residues. The DNA of the CDR3 is TGCAGTGCTAGTTTACTAGCACCCTCCTACGAGCAGTACTTC. The encoded protein is CSASLLAPSYEQYF.

This clone appeared once. J is TRBJ1-2 and V is TRBV5-6, with TRBD1 matching 11 bases. J lost 4 bases, V lost 3 bases, and 2 bases had no gene match. The germline V gene encodes CDR1 SGHDT and CDR2 YYEEEE. The CDR3 loop spans 14 amino acids. The CDR3 coding sequence is TGTGCCAGCAGCTATGGGACAGGGGGCTATGGCTACACCTTC. Amino acids: CASSYGTGGYGYTF.

The chain uses TRBV18 and TRBJ2-1; the match to TRBD1 covers 10 bases. Germline V gene lookup returns CDR1 KGHSH and CDR2 LQKENI. V lost 1 base to trimming and J lost 5 bases; unmatched junction nucleotides: 8. This CDR3 region has 17 residues. In DNA, the CDR3 is TGTGCCAGCTCACCACGACAGGGGGCAATTCCTAACAATGAGCAGTTCTTC. Translation: CASSPRQGAIPNNEQFF.

In nucleotides, the CDR3 is TGTGCCAGCAGCCAAGAATGGGGACAGTCAAATCAGCCCCAGCATTTT. Translation gives CASSQEWGQSNQPQHF. The chain is built from TRBV4-2 and TRBJ1-5, with TRBD1 matching 7 bases. This CDR3 region has 16 residues. Germline V gene lookup returns CDR1 LGHNA and CDR2 YNFKEQ. V shed 0 bases, J shed 4 bases, and the junction held 6 bases outside the gene matches.

The chain employs TRBV19 and TRBJ2-6, with 7 nucleotides matching TRBD1. With 1 base clipped from V and 1 base from J, the junction kept 13 bases outside the gene matches. CDR3 length: 20 residues. Germline values: CDR1 LNHDA, CDR2 SQIVND (reference sequence). The CDR3 nucleotides read TGTGCCAGTAGTATAGTTTCCGGGACAGTCACGGGATCTGGGGCCAACGTCCTGACTTTC. This encodes CASSIVSGTVTGSGANVLTF.